This is a list of T cell receptor beta chains from one sample in a study of blood T cell repertoires in COVID-19. TCRdb keeps only in-frame clones here, not all; method: immunoSEQ multiplex PCR. The sample has hundreds of thousands of clones, approximately 90% seen once. The sample taken for sequencing was peripheral blood. Receptors were obtained from a man over 45 with acute or convalescent COVID-19. CDR3s include the opening cysteine and the closing phenylalanine or tryptophan. A D gene is named only where the DNA matches it firmly. For some rows the clone size is stated as once, few or many, or as a class when expanded; others skip it.

v_gene	abundance	j_gene	d_gene	CDR3aa	CDR3nt
TRBV27	once	TRBJ2-7	.	CASSSRRRRYEQYF	TGTGCCAGCAGTTCTCGCAGGCGACGCTACGAGCAGTACTTC
TRBV6-5	.	TRBJ1-1	TRBD1	CASSQGAEWGTEAFF	TGTGCCAGCAGTCAGGGGGCGGAGTGGGGCACTGAAGCTTTCTTT
TRBV14	.	TRBJ1-3	TRBD1	CASSPRDSYYPSGNTIYF	TGTGCCAGCAGCCCCCGGGACAGCTATTACCCCTCTGGAAACACCATATATTTT
TRBV18	.	TRBJ1-1	TRBD1	CASSPQAGTGFTEAFF	TGTGCCAGCTCACCCCAAGCTGGGACAGGGTTCACTGAAGCTTTCTTT
TRBV5-1	.	TRBJ2-1	TRBD2	CASSLGGGLNEQFF	TGCGCCAGCAGCTTGGGCGGGGGGTTGAATGAGCAGTTCTTC
TRBV5-4	once	TRBJ1-3	.	CASSSMGSGGNTIYF	TGTGCCAGCAGCTCCATGGGTTCGGGTGGAAACACCATATATTTT
TRBV29-1	once	TRBJ1-2	TRBD1	CSVGQTGGYGYTF	TGCAGCGTTGGACAGACAGGGGGCTATGGCTACACCTTC
TRBV18	.	TRBJ1-1	TRBD1	CASSPLTGRGGGEAFF	TGTGCCAGCTCACCGTTGACAGGGCGCGGCGGTGGTGAAGCTTTCTTT
TRBV12-5	.	TRBJ2-5	TRBD2	CASARLAGEWEETQYF	TGTGCTAGTGCCAGACTAGCGGGGGAATGGGAAGAGACCCAGTACTTC
TRBV6-1	few	TRBJ1-5	.	CASSDWGGSNQPQHF	TGTGCCAGCAGTGATTGGGGGGGTAGCAATCAGCCCCAGCATTTT
TRBV21-1	.	TRBJ2-7	.	CASRAGSSYEQYF	TGTGCCAGCAGGGCGGGGTCCTCCTACGAGCAGTACTTC
TRBV5-5	.	TRBJ2-1	TRBD1	CASSLGLGTGNNEQFF	TGTGCCAGCAGCTTGGGGTTGGGGACAGGGAACAATGAGCAGTTCTTC
TRBV27	.	TRBJ1-6	.	CASSLLGADNSPLHF	TGTGCCAGCAGTTTATTGGGGGCTGATAATTCACCCCTCCACTTT
TRBV20-1	.	TRBJ1-5	.	CSASYSNQPQHF	TGCAGTGCTAGTTACAGTAATCAGCCCCAGCATTTT
TRBV4-1	.	TRBJ2-7	.	CASSLTSGFYEQYF	TGCGCCAGCAGTCTAACCTCAGGGTTCTACGAGCAGTACTTC
TRBV5-1	.	TRBJ2-3	TRBD1	CASSLGGQVTDTQYF	TGCGCCAGCAGCTTGGGGGGACAGGTCACAGATACGCAGTATTTT
TRBV15	once	TRBJ2-1	.	CATSRDHLLASNEQFF	TGTGCCACCAGCAGAGACCACTTGCTAGCTAGCAATGAGCAGTTCTTC
TRBV10-2	.	TRBJ2-7	TRBD1	CASSEFFGQGAREQYF	TGCGCCAGCAGTGAGTTTTTCGGACAGGGGGCTCGCGAGCAGTACTTC
TRBV30	.	TRBJ2-7	.	CAWSRGDNSYEQYF	TGTGCCTGGAGCAGGGGGGACAACTCCTACGAGCAGTACTTC
TRBV5-1	.	TRBJ1-2	.	CASSLNEDYGYTF	TGCGCCAGCAGCTTAAATGAGGACTATGGCTACACCTTC
TRBV5-1	.	TRBJ2-7	TRBD1	CASSLGQGIFPYEQYF	TGCGCCAGCAGCTTGGGACAGGGTATCTTCCCCTACGAGCAGTACTTC
TRBV5-4	.	TRBJ1-5	.	CASSFGWGDNQPQHF	TGTGCCAGCAGCTTCGGGTGGGGGGACAATCAGCCCCAGCATTTT
TRBV25-1	.	TRBJ1-4	.	CASSDWGGEKLFF	TGTGCCAGCAGTGATTGGGGGGGGGAAAAACTGTTTTTT
TRBV6-1	.	TRBJ2-2	.	CASSELGVVGLFF	TGTGCCAGCAGTGAACTCGGGGTGGTGGGGCTGTTTTTT
TRBV7-9	.	TRBJ1-4	.	CASSLASHSLGKLFF	TGTGCCAGCAGCTTAGCCTCTCACAGTTTAGGAAAACTGTTTTTT
TRBV3-1/TRBV3-2	.	TRBJ2-2	.	CASSQLIRDVTGELFF	TGTGCCAGCAGCCAACTAATCAGGGATGTGACCGGGGAGCTGTTTTTT
TRBV7-3	.	TRBJ1-2	TRBD1	CASSQAGTEVYGYTF	TGTGCCAGCAGCCAGGCCGGGACAGAGGTCTATGGCTACACCTTC
TRBV3-1/TRBV3-2	.	TRBJ1-4	TRBD1	CASSQRTGFEKLFF	TGTGCCAGCAGCCAGAGGACAGGGTTTGAAAAACTGTTTTTT
TRBV12-2	.	TRBJ2-2	.	CASRHHVAGGNTGELFF	.
TRBV3-1/TRBV3-2	.	TRBJ1-2	.	CASSQEWSGGGYTF	TGTGCCAGCAGCCAAGAGTGGTCAGGAGGAGGCTACACCTTC
TRBV19	few	TRBJ1-1	TRBD1	CASKDRERLTEAFF	TGTGCCAGCAAAGACAGGGAACGATTAACTGAAGCTTTCTTT
TRBV18	.	TRBJ1-5	.	CASSPTPGGPRDQPQHF	TGTGCCAGCTCACCCACCCCCGGGGGGCCAAGAGATCAGCCCCAGCATTTT
TRBV19	few	TRBJ1-5	.	CASSITAFLNQPQHF	TGTGCCAGTAGTATAACAGCCTTCCTAAATCAGCCCCAGCATTTT
TRBV19	few	TRBJ1-2	TRBD1	CASSLRQGGGSGYGYTF	TGTGCCAGTAGTCTCCGACAGGGCGGCGGGTCCGGCTATGGCTACACCTTC
TRBV18	.	TRBJ1-4	.	CASSVLQAGSNEKLFF	TGTGCCAGCTCAGTTCTACAGGCCGGGTCTAATGAAAAACTGTTTTTT
TRBV7-9	.	TRBJ1-1	.	CASSLGQSEAFF	TGTGCCAGCAGCTTAGGACAATCTGAAGCTTTCTTT
TRBV2	.	TRBJ1-2	.	CASSGGTAGYGYTF	TGTGCCAGCAGTGGAGGTACCGCCGGCTATGGCTACACCTTC
TRBV18	.	TRBJ1-1	.	CASSPVWGANTEAFF	TGTGCCAGCTCCCCCGTCTGGGGAGCGAACACTGAAGCTTTCTTT
TRBV15	.	TRBJ1-5	TRBD1	CATSSRQGRQPQHF	TGTGCCACCAGCTCCCGACAGGGGCGTCAGCCCCAGCATTTT
TRBV7-7	once	TRBJ1-1	.	CASSLGKNTEAFF	TGTGCCAGCAGCTTGGGCAAGAACACTGAAGCTTTCTTT
TRBV4-1	.	TRBJ1-2	TRBD1	CASSQHGTVGGYTF	TGCGCCAGCAGCCAACACGGGACAGTTGGTGGCTACACCTTC
TRBV19	.	TRBJ1-3	TRBD1	CASSATGASGNTIYF	TGTGCCAGTAGCGCCACAGGGGCCTCTGGAAACACCATATATTTT
TRBV5-8	once	TRBJ2-5	.	CASTPEETQYF	TGTGCCAGCACCCCCGAAGAGACCCAGTACTTC
TRBV19	.	TRBJ1-2	TRBD1	CASSAGQGGGYTF	TGTGCCAGTAGTGCTGGACAGGGCGGCGGCTACACCTTC
TRBV5-1	.	TRBJ1-1	TRBD1	CASSLEIADRGLLNTEAFF	TGCGCCAGCAGCTTGGAAATCGCGGACAGGGGGCTATTGAACACTGAAGCTTTCTTT
TRBV11-2	.	TRBJ2-1	.	CASSLAGIRGQFF	TGTGCCAGCAGCTTAGCGGGTATCAGGGGGCAGTTCTTC
TRBV20-1	once	TRBJ1-3	.	CGEVSGNTIYF	TGCGGGGAGGTGTCTGGAAACACCATATATTTT
TRBV18	.	TRBJ1-6	.	CASSPRDMSSPLHF	TGTGCCAGCTCACCCCGGGACATGAGTTCACCCCTCCACTTT
TRBV19	.	TRBJ1-1	TRBD1	CASSPGTGIGEAFF	TGTGCCAGTTCACCCGGGACAGGGATAGGGGAAGCTTTCTTT